Following are 21 T cell receptor beta chains from one sample sequenced in a study of early T cells in non-severe SARS-CoV-2 infection. TCRdb used MiXCR to reprocess the 5' RACE reads, holding one entry per CDR3 protein. The repertoire holds over 55,000 distinct CDR3 sequences, with 10% as singletons. Sequenced input: whole blood. The receptors stem from an adult who was a healthcare worker with PCR-confirmed SARS-CoV-2 infection or an uninfected control (not recorded which).

This clonotype was recorded many times. This chain links TRBV10-3 with TRBJ2-3, with D perhaps matching TRBD2 (5 bases). V was cut by 7 bases and J by 0 bases, with 11 bases left in between. This CDR3 is 14 amino acids long. CDR1 is ENHRY and CDR2 is SYGVKD in the germline V gene. CDR3 sequence reads: CAINAGPSTDTQYF. CDR3 sequence (DNA): TGTGCCATCAACGCGGGTCCTAGCACAGATACGCAGTATTTT.

By frequency in the sample, this clonotype is medium-sized (0.01 to 0.1%). The chain is built from TRBV9 and TRBJ1-2; 8 nucleotides match TRBD1. The CDR3 is 14 amino acids. Looked up from germline, CDR1 is SGDLS and CDR2 is YYNGEE. The V and J ends lost 3 bases and 5 bases, in that order; junction bases with no gene match: 6. The CDR3 DNA is TGTGCCAGCAGCGCCGGACAGGGATCGTATGGCTACACCTTC. It translates to CASSAGQGSYGYTF.

This clonotype was seen many times. V usage is TRBV29-1 and J usage is TRBJ1-2; D unresolved. There are 11 residues in the CDR3. Germline V gene data show CDR1 as SQVTM and CDR2 as ANQGSEA. Trimming cost V 4 bases and J 4 bases, with 7 bases left between them. The DNA of the CDR3 is TGCAGCGTTGCCAGGAGCTATGGCTACACCTTC. Translated: CSVARSYGYTF.

The chain has TRBV10-2 and TRBJ1-3; D is uncertain. Germline V gives CDR1 WSHSY, CDR2 SAAADI. Between the trimmed V and J ends, which lost 2 bases and 0 bases, there was a span of 11 bases. The CDR3 runs to 16 residues. This CDR3 is CASSEGRRTSGNTIYF. CDR3 sequence (DNA): TGCGCCAGCAGTGAGGGACGGCGAACCTCTGGAAACACCATATATTTT.

In this sample, this clonotype turned up many times. CDR3 coding DNA: TGTGCCAGCAGTCGACAGGGCGGGTACCTGTTTTTT. Translation gives CASSRQGGYLFF. The rearrangement links TRBV5-5 to TRBJ1-4; 7 bases line up with TRBD1. After removal of 5 bases from V and 14 bases from J, the junction contained 9 bases not matched to a gene. CDR1 and CDR2 (germline): SGHKS, YYEKEE (reference sequence). The CDR3 consists of 12 residues.

The chain carries TRBV19 and TRBJ2-4; no definite D call. Trimming cost V 2 bases and J 0 bases, with 2 bases left between them. This CDR3 spans 13 amino acids. Germline V CDR1 and CDR2: LNHDA, SQIVND (reference sequence). The CDR3 coding sequence is TGTGCCAGTAGTATACTAGCCAAAAACATTCAGTACTTC. Protein sequence: CASSILAKNIQYF.

The table lists this clonotype with many counts. The chain couples TRBV5-1 to TRBJ2-7; 10 nucleotides line up with TRBD1. Trimming took 7 bases from V and 2 from J; bases not matched to a gene: 15. The CDR3 totals 17 residues. Germline V gene lookup returns CDR1 SGHRS and CDR2 YFSETQ. For the CDR3, the DNA is TGCGCCAGCCAGCCGGGACAGGGGTCTATAGGCACCTACGAGCAGTACTTC. It encodes CASQPGQGSIGTYEQYF.

This clonotype has a count of ten or more. This rearrangement joins TRBV20-1 to TRBJ1-2, with unresolved D. CDR1 and CDR2 (germline): DFQATT, SNEGSKA (reference sequence). The V end was cut by 0 bases, the J end by 1 base, with 0 bases between. The CDR3 spans 11 residues. The CDR3 is CSARDNYGYTF. The CDR3 DNA follows: TGCAGTGCTAGAGATAACTATGGCTACACCTTC.

The rearrangement uses TRBV7-2 and TRBJ2-3; D perhaps matches TRBD2 (6 bases). The CDR3 totals 15 residues. The germline V and J ends were trimmed by 6 bases and 1 base, with 14 bases remaining between them. Germline-derived CDR1 and CDR2 are SGHTA and FQGNSA. In DNA, the CDR3 is TGTGCCAGCAGATTTTTCCCTAGCGGCACAGATACGCAGTATTTT. Residues: CASRFFPSGTDTQYF.

This chain uses TRBV11-2 with TRBJ1-4; D unclear. Trimming shortened V by 3 bases and J by 8 bases, and 7 bases separated the two germline ends. The germline gives CDR1 SGHAT, CDR2 FQNNGV. CDR3 length equals 12 residues. The CDR3, as DNA: TGTGCCAGCAGCTTGATGGAGGAAAAACTGTTTTTT. As protein: CASSLMEEKLFF.

This clonotype was counted many times. V and J are TRBV6-2 or TRBV6-3 and TRBJ1-1; unclear D gene. Trimming cost V 5 bases and J 7 bases, with 14 bases left between them. This CDR3 comprises 13 residues. Looked up from germline, CDR1 is MNHEY and CDR2 is SVGEGT. The CDR3 coding sequence is TGTGCCAGCAGTCGCCGGAGCGACGGTGAAGCTTTCTTT. It specifies CASSRRSDGEAFF.

This clonotype occurred a few times. CDR3 sequence reads: CASSLLAGGETQYF. CDR3 DNA sequence: TGTGCCAGCAGTCTACTAGCGGGAGGAGAGACCCAGTACTTC. This rearrangement joins TRBV12-3 or TRBV12-4 to TRBJ2-5; 12 nucleotides line up with TRBD2. The CDR3 is made up of 14 amino acids. V lost 5 bases to trimming and J lost 4 bases; unmatched junction nucleotides: 2.

Many counts were recorded for this clonotype. CDR3 nucleotides: TGCAGCGTTGAAGGGGCTAGCGGGACAGCAGATACGCAGTATTTT. This translates into CSVEGASGTADTQYF. J is TRBJ2-3 and V is TRBV29-1, with TRBD2 matching over 9 bases. Per the germline V gene, CDR1 is SQVTM and CDR2 is ANQGSEA. Losses at the gene ends were 1 base for V and 4 bases for J; bases not matched to a gene: 6. This CDR3 is built from 15 residues.

This clonotype has a handful of counts. The rearrangement joins TRBV7-2 to TRBJ1-6; D gene uncertain. The CDR3 has 17 amino acids. Trimming cost V 1 base and J 0 bases, with 10 bases left between them. Germline V gives CDR1 SGHTA, CDR2 FQGNSA. CDR3 protein: CASSLGLGSSYNSPLHF. The CDR3 nucleotides are TGTGCCAGCAGCTTAGGTTTGGGGAGCTCCTATAATTCACCCCTCCACTTT.

This clonotype was observed many times. The CDR3 nucleotides are TGTGCCACCAGTGATTCTCCTACCAAAAACATTCAGTACTTC. Its translation: CATSDSPTKNIQYF. This rearrangement joins TRBV24-1 to TRBJ2-4; D unresolved. The CDR3 contains 14 residues. Trimming took 2 bases from V and 2 from J, leaving 6 bases between them. CDR1 and CDR2 (germline): KGHDR, SFDVKD.

The gene calls are TRBV24-1 and TRBJ2-3; the D gene is possibly TRBD2 (6 bases). Trimming shortened V by 4 bases and J by 4 bases, and 17 bases separated the two germline ends. The CDR3 is made up of 16 amino acids. Germline-derived CDR1 and CDR2 are KGHDR and SFDVKD. In DNA, the CDR3 is TGTGCCACCAGTGAGAGGGTGACTAGTGCGGCAGATACGCAGTATTTT. This encodes CATSERVTSAADTQYF.

This clonotype has ten or more counts. V gene TRBV6-4 combines with J gene TRBJ2-1, with 11 bases identical to TRBD2. V trimming: 0 bases; J trimming: 2 bases; junction bases outside the gene matches: 6. The germline CDR1 and CDR2 sequences are MRHNA and SNTAGT. CDR3 size: 18 residues. The CDR3: CASSDSSGRAGTYNEQFF. CDR3 nucleotides: TGTGCCAGCAGTGACTCTAGCGGGAGGGCCGGCACCTACAATGAGCAGTTCTTC.

In its sample, this clonotype was seen many times. This CDR3 reads CSARKGGGNYEQYF. The CDR3 DNA reads as TGCAGTGCCCGGAAGGGCGGGGGAAACTACGAGCAGTACTTC. The V call is TRBV20-1, the J call TRBJ2-7; 7 bases agree with TRBD2. The CDR3 runs to 14 residues. CDR1 DFQATT and CDR2 SNEGSKA come from the germline V gene (reference sequence). V shed 6 bases and J 3 bases; nucleotides not matched to a gene: 11.

This clonotype has a handful of counts. The chain recombines TRBV12-3 or TRBV12-4 with TRBJ1-6; D gene ambiguous. The length of the CDR3 is 13 residues. With 3 bases removed from V and 6 bases from J, the gap between germline ends came to 6 bases. CDR3 DNA: TGTGCCAGCAGTTTCGGTTTTAATTCACCCCTCCACTTT. This gives the protein CASSFGFNSPLHF.

Ten or more counts support this clonotype. The rearrangement links TRBV29-1 to TRBJ2-5; no clear D gene. The germline V and J ends were trimmed by 7 bases and 2 bases, with 8 bases remaining between them. CDR1 and CDR2 from the germline V gene are SQVTM and ANQGSEA. The CDR3 runs 11 residues. The CDR3 bases are TGCAGCGGGTGGGTACAAGAGACCCAGTACTTC. As protein: CSGWVQETQYF.

This clonotype appeared many times. The rearrangement uses TRBV7-9 and TRBJ1-1; possible D gene TRBD1, 6 bases. V was shortened by 3 bases and J by 3 bases, with 8 bases between the two germline ends. The CDR3 has 13 residues. CDR1 is SEHNR and CDR2 is FQNEAQ in the germline V gene (reference sequence). CDR3: CASSFTGYTEAFF. The CDR3, as DNA: TGTGCCAGCAGCTTCACAGGGTACACTGAAGCTTTCTTT.